This record looks at one T cell receptor (beta chain) sequence and its context. With 3 bases removed from V and 7 bases from J, the gap between germline ends came to 3 bases. Per germline, CDR1 SQVTM and CDR2 ANQGSEA. This CDR3 is 9 amino acids long. These data originate in a study of blood T cell repertoires in COVID-19. Study-wide background: PBMCs, B-cell-depleted T cells, or T cells provided the cDNA or gDNA that made up the material.

Authors' methods: Reference gene primer amplification gave estimated nucleated cell counts. Measured with immunoSEQ multiplex PCR; TCRdb has only the in-frame clones, and not every one. V and J calls and clone size are given by that table; D and trimming were obtained from the DNA. This table holds roughly 120,000 clones, about four fifths found once. The V and J genes are TRBV29-1 and TRBJ1-2; D is uncertain. Sequenced sample: peripheral blood. The receptor comes from a man between 65 and 85 years old with acute or convalescent COVID-19. The CDR3 sequence: CSVDGGYTF. The CDR3 region has the DNA TGCAGCGTTGACGGTGGCTACACCTTC.